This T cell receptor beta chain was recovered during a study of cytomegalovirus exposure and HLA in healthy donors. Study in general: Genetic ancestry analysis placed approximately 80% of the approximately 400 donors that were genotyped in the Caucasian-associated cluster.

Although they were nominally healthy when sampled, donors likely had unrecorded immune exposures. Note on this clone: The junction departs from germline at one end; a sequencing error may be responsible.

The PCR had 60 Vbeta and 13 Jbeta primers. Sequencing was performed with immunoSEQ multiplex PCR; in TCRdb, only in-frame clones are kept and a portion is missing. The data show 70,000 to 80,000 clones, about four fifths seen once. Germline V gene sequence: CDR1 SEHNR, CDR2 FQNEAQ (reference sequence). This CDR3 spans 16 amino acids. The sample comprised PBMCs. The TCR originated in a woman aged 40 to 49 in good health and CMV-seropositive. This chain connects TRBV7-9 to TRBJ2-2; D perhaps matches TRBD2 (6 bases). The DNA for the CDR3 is TGTTCCAGCAGCTTAGCATGGCAGGGAGGTGACGGGGAGCTGTTTTTT. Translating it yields CSSSLAWQGGDGELFF.